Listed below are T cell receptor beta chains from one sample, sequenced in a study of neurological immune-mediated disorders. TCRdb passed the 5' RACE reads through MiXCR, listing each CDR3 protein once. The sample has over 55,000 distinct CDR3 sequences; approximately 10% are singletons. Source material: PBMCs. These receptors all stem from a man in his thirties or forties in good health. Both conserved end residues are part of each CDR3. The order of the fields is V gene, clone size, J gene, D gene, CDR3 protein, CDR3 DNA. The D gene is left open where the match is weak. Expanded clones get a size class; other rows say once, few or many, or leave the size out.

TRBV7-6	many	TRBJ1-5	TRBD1	CASSPLDRNQPQHF	TGTGCCAGCAGCCCCCTGGACAGGAATCAGCCCCAGCATTTT
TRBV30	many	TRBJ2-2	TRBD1	CAWDRGPGELFF	TGTGCCTGGGACAGGGGGCCCGGGGAGCTGTTTTTT
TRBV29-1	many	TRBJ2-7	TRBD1	CSVEDKGANYEQYF	TGCAGCGTTGAAGATAAGGGGGCTAACTACGAGCAGTACTTC
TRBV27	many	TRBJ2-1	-	CASSLSILLGVNEQFF	TGTGCCAGCAGTTTATCGATCTTGCTGGGAGTCAATGAGCAGTTCTTC
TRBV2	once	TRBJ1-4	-	CASSSDVDATNEKLFF	TGTGCCAGCAGCTCGGACGTGGATGCAACTAATGAAAAACTGTTTTTT
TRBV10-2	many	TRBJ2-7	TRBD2	CASKLAGATYEQYF	TGCGCCAGCAAGCTAGCGGGGGCGACCTACGAGCAGTACTTC
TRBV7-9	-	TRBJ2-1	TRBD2	CASSPKLADTYNEQFF	TGTGCCAGCAGCCCAAAACTAGCGGATACTTACAATGAGCAGTTCTTC
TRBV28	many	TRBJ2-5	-	CASSPGFGETQYF	TGTGCCAGCAGTCCCGGGTTTGGGGAGACCCAGTACTTC
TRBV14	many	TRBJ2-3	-	CASSGWADTQYF	TGTGCCAGCAGCGGGTGGGCAGATACGCAGTATTTT
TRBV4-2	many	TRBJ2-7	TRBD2	CASSQRAGVGHEQYF	TGTGCCAGCAGCCAACGAGCGGGAGTAGGTCACGAGCAGTACTTC
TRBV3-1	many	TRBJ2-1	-	CASSQDDGYGEIHNLNEQFF	TGTGCCAGCAGCCAAGATGACGGCTACGGGGAAATACATAATCTCAATGAGCAGTTCTTC
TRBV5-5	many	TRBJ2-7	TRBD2	CASSWGLDLYEQYF	TGTGCCAGCAGCTGGGGACTAGATCTCTACGAGCAGTACTTC
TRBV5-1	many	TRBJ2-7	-	CASSWGGGSSYEQYF	TGCGCCAGCAGCTGGGGGGGCGGGAGCTCCTACGAGCAGTACTTC
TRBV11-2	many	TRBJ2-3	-	CASSSVGIDTQYF	TGTGCCAGCAGTTCCGTCGGGATAGATACGCAGTATTTT
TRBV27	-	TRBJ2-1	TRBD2	CASRTGGSEQFF	TGTGCCAGCAGAACGGGGGGGAGTGAGCAGTTCTTC
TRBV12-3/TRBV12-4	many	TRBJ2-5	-	CASRRSPDGETQYF	TGTGCCAGCCGACGCTCTCCGGACGGAGAGACCCAGTACTTC
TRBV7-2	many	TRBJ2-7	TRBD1	CASSSQTGGYEQYF	TGTGCCAGCAGCTCCCAGACAGGGGGCTACGAGCAGTACTTC
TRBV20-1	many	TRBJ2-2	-	CSARPSRNTGELFF	TGCAGTGCTAGACCTAGCCGGAACACCGGGGAGCTGTTTTTT
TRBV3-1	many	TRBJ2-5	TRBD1	CASSRDRETQYF	TGTGCCAGCAGCCGGGACAGAGAGACCCAGTACTTC
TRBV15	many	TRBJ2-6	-	CATSFSGANVLTF	TGTGCCACCAGCTTCTCTGGGGCCAACGTCCTGACTTTC
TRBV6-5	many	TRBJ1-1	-	CASSVGRMNTEAFF	TGTGCCAGCAGTGTTGGGAGAATGAACACTGAAGCTTTCTTT
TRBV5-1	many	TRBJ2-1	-	CASSSRDGVGDEQFF	TGCGCCAGCAGCTCCCGGGACGGAGTAGGGGATGAGCAGTTCTTC
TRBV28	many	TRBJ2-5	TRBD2	CASSTAGRAVPETQYF	TGTGCCAGCAGTACCGCCGGGAGGGCCGTACCAGAGACCCAGTACTTC
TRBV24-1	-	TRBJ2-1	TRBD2	CATSSSGRGNEQFF	TGTGCCACCAGTTCCAGCGGGAGAGGCAATGAGCAGTTCTTC
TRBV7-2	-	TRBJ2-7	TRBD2	CASSRIPGLAGVAKNEQYF	TGTGCCAGCAGCCGCATTCCGGGACTAGCGGGAGTCGCTAAGAACGAGCAGTACTTC
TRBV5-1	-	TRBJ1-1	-	CASAQGRNTEAFF	TGCGCCAGCGCACAGGGCAGAAACACTGAAGCTTTCTTT
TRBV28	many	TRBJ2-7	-	CASSLRGELPLYEQYF	TGTGCCAGCAGTTTAAGGGGGGAACTCCCCCTTTACGAGCAGTACTTC
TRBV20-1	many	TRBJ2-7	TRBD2	CSARGWTSGSHEQYF	TGCAGTGCTAGAGGATGGACTAGCGGGAGCCACGAGCAGTACTTC
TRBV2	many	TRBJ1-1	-	CASTQRTGTRAFF	TGTGCCAGCACCCAGCGGACGGGAACGCGGGCTTTCTTT
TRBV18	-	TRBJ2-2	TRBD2	CASSPRLAKAAGELFF	TGTGCCAGCTCACCGAGACTAGCGAAGGCGGCCGGGGAGCTGTTTTTT
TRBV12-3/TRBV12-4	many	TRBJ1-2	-	CASSLEDGPYGYTF	TGTGCCAGCAGTCTAGAGGACGGACCCTATGGCTACACCTTC
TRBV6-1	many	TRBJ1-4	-	CASRIQGLANEKLFF	TGTGCCAGCAGGATCCAGGGGTTGGCTAATGAAAAACTGTTTTTT
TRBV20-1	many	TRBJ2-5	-	CSAKASGFQETQYF	TGCAGTGCGAAGGCGTCAGGGTTCCAAGAGACCCAGTACTTC
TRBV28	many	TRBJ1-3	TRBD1	CASSLWQGAGNTIYF	TGTGCCAGCAGTTTATGGCAGGGGGCTGGAAACACCATATATTTT
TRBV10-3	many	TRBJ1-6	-	CAISASAQGSSPLHF	TGTGCCATCAGTGCCTCGGCCCAGGGGAGTTCACCCCTCCACTTT
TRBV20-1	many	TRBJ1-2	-	CSASDYGYTF	TGCAGTGCTTCGGACTATGGCTACACCTTC
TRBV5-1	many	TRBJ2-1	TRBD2	CASSSSGGYNEQFF	TGCGCCAGCAGCTCCAGCGGGGGGTACAATGAGCAGTTCTTC
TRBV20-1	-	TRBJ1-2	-	CSAPTRGVDYGYTF	TGCAGTGCTCCGACCAGGGGTGTAGACTATGGCTACACCTTC
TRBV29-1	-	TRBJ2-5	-	CSVGQIQETQYF	TGCAGCGTTGGACAGATCCAAGAGACCCAGTACTTC
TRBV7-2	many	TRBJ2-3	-	CASSLAGILTDTQYF	TGTGCCAGCAGCTTAGCCGGGATCCTCACAGATACGCAGTATTTT
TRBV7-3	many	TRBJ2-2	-	CASSRTYTGELFF	TGTGCCAGCAGCCGAACTTACACCGGGGAGCTGTTTTTT
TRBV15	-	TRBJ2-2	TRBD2	CATSSGTSGWVKELFF	TGTGCCACCAGCTCCGGGACTAGCGGGTGGGTTAAGGAGCTGTTTTTT
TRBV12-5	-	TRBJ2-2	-	CASAPFWTLNTGELFF	TGTGCTAGTGCCCCATTTTGGACACTGAACACCGGGGAGCTGTTTTTT
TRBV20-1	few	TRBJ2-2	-	CSAADARQGRTGELFF	TGCAGTGCCGCTGATGCGCGGCAGGGTCGCACCGGGGAGCTGTTTTTT
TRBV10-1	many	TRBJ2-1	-	CASSPDSYNEQFF	TGCGCCAGCAGTCCGGATTCCTACAATGAGCAGTTCTTC
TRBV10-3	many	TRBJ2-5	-	CAISDGLSVQETQYF	TGTGCCATCAGTGACGGCTTATCGGTTCAAGAGACCCAGTACTTC
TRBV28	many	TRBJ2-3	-	CASRFGSTDTQYF	TGTGCCAGCAGATTCGGATCCACAGATACGCAGTATTTT